These 28 T cell receptor beta chains were all obtained from the same sample, sequenced in a study of metastatic and nonmetastatic thyroid tumors. MiXCR was used by TCRdb to re-call the PCR reads. Here the sample spans about 85,000 clones, approximately 9% being singletons. Patients were all untreated before their thyroid surgery. Sequences were obtained from blood. Receptor source: a female donor with papillary thyroid cancer or a benign thyroid nodule (not recorded which). Some clones in this sample may be carry-over from other donors' samples.

This clone was seen only a few times. A much more abundant neighbour one base away suggests this may be a read error. V usage is TRBV2 and J usage is TRBJ2-5; D is possibly TRBD1 (5 bases). Germline V lookup: CDR1 SNHLY, CDR2 FYNNEI. The CDR3 sequence is 14 residues long. V was shortened by 0 bases and J by 6 bases, with 11 bases between the two germline ends. CDR3 DNA: TGTGCCAGCAGTGAAGCGACAGTGCGAAAGACCCAGTACTTC. Translation gives CASSEATVRKTQYF.

In this sample, this clone turned up many times. This chain links TRBV11-2 with TRBJ2-7; 9 bases agree with TRBD1. The CDR3 is 15 residues long. Germline loops: CDR1 SGHAT, CDR2 FQNNGV. Trimming took 1 base from V and 5 from J; bases not matched to a gene: 6. DNA for the CDR3: TGTGCCAGCAGCTTAGGCGGGACAGGGATGGACGAGCAGTACTTC. Its protein product is CASSLGGTGMDEQYF. Together with reference TRBV11-2 and TRBJ2-7, the CDR3 gives the full variable domain: EAGVAQSPRYKIIEKRQSVAFWCNPISGHATLYWYQQILGQGPKLLIQFQNNGVVDDSQLPKDRFSAERLKGVDSTLKIQPAKLEDSAVYLCASSLGGTGMDEQYFGPGTRLTVT.

This clone came up many times. The CDR3 sequence: CASSQGQGYGPGLDSPLHF. CDR3 nucleotide sequence: TGCGCCAGCAGCCAAGGACAGGGGTATGGACCTGGTCTGGATTCACCCCTCCACTTT. This sequence joins TRBV4-1 and TRBJ1-6; 8 nucleotides match TRBD1. Trimming cost V 1 base and J 8 bases; bases outside gene matches: 16. Germline CDR1 and CDR2: MGHRA and YSYEKL. This CDR3 has 19 residues.

Notes on this clone: Being one base from a much bigger clone, this may be a read error. The V call is TRBV18, the J call TRBJ2-2; D not resolved. This CDR3 contains 17 residues. Germline loops: CDR1 KGHSH, CDR2 LQKENI. Trimming pared 0 bases from V and 3 bases from J, leaving 14 bases between. CDR3 amino acids: CASSPPVGSLDTGELFF. The CDR3 bases are TGTGCCAGCTCACCACCGGTGGGCAGCCTGGACACCGGGGAGCTGTTTTTT.

In this sample, this clone turned up once. The chain joins TRBV9 to TRBJ2-3; no clear D gene. The CDR3 is 14 residues long. Germline V gene data show CDR1 as SGDLS and CDR2 as YYNGEE. V dropped 5 bases and J dropped 3 bases, with 13 bases sitting between them. CDR3 DNA: TGTGCCAGCAGATCGTCCTTTGAAACAGATACGCAGTATTTT. It encodes CASRSSFETDTQYF.

About this clone: Other nucleotide sequences from this sample produce the same CDR3. This chain connects TRBV6-1 to TRBJ1-6; D gene unclear. The CDR3 has 14 residues. The germline V gene has CDR1 MNHNS and CDR2 SASEGT. The V and J ends lost 6 bases and 7 bases respectively, with 13 bases between them. CDR3 amino acids: CASSSGPYNSPLHF. In DNA, the CDR3 is TGTGCCAGCAGCTCCGGGCCATACAATTCACCCCTCCACTTT.

The J gene is TRBJ2-5, the V gene TRBV15; 9 bases map to TRBD2. J lost 5 bases, V lost 0 bases, and 13 bases had no gene match. In germline, CDR1 is LNHNV, CDR2 YYDKDF (reference sequence). The CDR3 is 18 amino acids. The CDR3 loop is CATSRDRGGGGALETQYF. For the CDR3, the DNA is TGTGCCACCAGCAGAGATCGTGGCGGCGGGGGGGCACTGGAGACCCAGTACTTC.

In this sample, this clone turned up many times. The chain has TRBV7-2 and TRBJ2-2; a possible D gene is TRBD1 (5 bases). CDR1 is SGHTA, CDR2 FQGNSA, per germline. The ends were cut back, 2 bases at V and 0 bases at J, with 7 bases in the middle. CDR3 length: 15 residues. The DNA for the CDR3 is TGTGCCAGCAGCTTATCAGGGCCGAACACCGGGGAGCTGTTTTTT. The encoded protein is CASSLSGPNTGELFF.

This clone was detected ten times or more. The rearrangement links TRBV30 to TRBJ1-2; 7 bases agree with TRBD1. The CDR3 contains 15 residues. Per the germline V gene, CDR1 is GTSNPN and CDR2 is SVGIG (reference sequence). V shed 4 bases, J shed 6 bases, and the junction held 14 bases outside the gene matches. CDR3 coding DNA: TGTGCCTGGAATAAATACCAGGGGACAGTCGATGGCTACACCTTC. Its translation is CAWNKYQGTVDGYTF.

The chain joins TRBV12-3 or TRBV12-4 to TRBJ2-3, with D perhaps matching TRBD1 or TRBD2 (5 bases each). The length of the CDR3 is 14 residues. Trimming left V 3 bases short and J 6 bases short, with 13 bases between. CDR3 sequence: CASSFGVGPDTQYF. DNA of the CDR3: TGTGCCAGCAGTTTTGGGGTGGGACCCGATACGCAGTATTTT.

In its sample, this clone was seen many times. The chain has TRBV2 and TRBJ2-1; D gene uncertain. This CDR3 contains 11 residues. Per germline, CDR1 SNHLY and CDR2 FYNNEI. The V gene lost 0 bases and the J gene lost 8 bases, with 2 bases spanning the gap. CDR3 residues: CASSEAYEQFF. CDR3 DNA: TGTGCCAGCAGTGAAGCCTATGAGCAGTTCTTC.

In this sample, this clone turned up many times. The chain carries TRBV6-1 and TRBJ1-2; D gene unclear. Germline V gene lookup returns CDR1 MNHNS and CDR2 SASEGT. V was shortened by 1 base and J by 1 base, with 19 bases between the two germline ends. This CDR3 has 18 residues. The DNA for the CDR3 is TGTGCCAGCAGTGAAGTCCTTATGCGTTCCTCAATTAACTATGGCTACACCTTC. The encoded protein is CASSEVLMRSSINYGYTF.

This clone was seen many times. V is TRBV5-4 and J is TRBJ1-2; no definite D call. CDR3 length: 12 residues. The V gene lost 4 bases and the J gene lost 7 bases, with 11 bases spanning the gap. CDR1 is SGHNT, CDR2 YYREEE, per germline (reference sequence). CDR3 in DNA: TGTGCCAGCAGCCACAGCGAGCGTGGCTACACCTTC. Amino acid sequence: CASSHSERGYTF.

This clone was recorded a few times. The DNA for the CDR3 is TGTGCCAGCAGTTACCACTTGGGGGCGCGTTCGAAGCTCACAGATACGCAGTATTTT. This codes for CASSYHLGARSKLTDTQYF. This chain connects TRBV6-2 or TRBV6-3 to TRBJ2-3; D is perhaps TRBD1 (6 bases). This CDR3 region has 19 residues. Trimming cost V 2 bases and J 2 bases, with 23 bases left between them. CDR1 MNHEY and CDR2 SVGEGT come from the germline V gene.

This clone came up many times. This rearrangement joins TRBV6-1 to TRBJ1-2; D possibly corresponds to TRBD1 (6 bases). The CDR3 spans 14 residues. V was clipped by 7 bases and J by 8 bases, with 20 bases between them. Germline values: CDR1 MNHNS, CDR2 SASEGT. The CDR3 nucleotides are TGTGCCAGCACCGAAGACAGAACAGGGAAGGGCTACACCTTC. Protein: CASTEDRTGKGYTF.

On this clone: This sequence may be a read error, since a much larger clone differs from it by one base. The rearrangement uses TRBV7-7 and TRBJ2-5, with 10 bases matching TRBD2. With V trimmed by 1 base and J by 3 bases, 5 bases remained unmatched. The CDR3 has 16 amino acids. Germline values: CDR1 SSHAT, CDR2 FNYEAQ (reference sequence). CDR3 sequence (DNA): TGTGCCAGCAGCTTAGACAGCGGGGGGGCTGAAGAGACCCAGTACTTC. It translates to CASSLDSGGAEETQYF.

The genes are TRBV30 and TRBJ2-7; 7 nucleotides match TRBD1. This CDR3 has 13 residues. Germline CDR1 GTSNPN, CDR2 SVGIG (reference sequence). V was clipped by 5 bases and J by 3 bases; unmatched bases: 7. CDR3 in DNA: TGTGCCTGGGGGACAGAGACTCTCTACGAGCAGTACTTC. Its translation: CAWGTETLYEQYF.

This clone appeared many times. The rearrangement uses TRBV6-1 and TRBJ2-1; the match to TRBD2 covers 10 bases. Germline trimming cut 7 bases from V and 10 bases from J; bases unmatched to any gene: 7. Germline CDR1 reads MNHNS; CDR2 reads SASEGT. The CDR3 runs 13 residues. In DNA form, the CDR3 reads TGTGCCAGCAATAAAGCGGGGGGGCGGGAGCAGTTCTTC. Residues: CASNKAGGREQFF.

This clone was picked up a small number of times. Since a much larger clone is just one base distant, this may be a read error. This chain links TRBV3-1 with TRBJ1-2; a possible D gene is TRBD1 (5 bases). The CDR3 contains 14 residues. V gave up 1 base and J gave up 2 bases, with 8 bases separating them. Per the germline V gene, CDR1 is LGHDT and CDR2 is YNNKEL (reference sequence). CDR3 bases: TGTGCCAGCAGCCAAGGTCGGGGGAACTATGGCTACACCTTC. This sequence encodes CASSQGRGNYGYTF.

This clone was counted ten times or more. This chain links TRBV15 with TRBJ2-7, with unresolved D. This CDR3 contains 13 residues. From germline, CDR1 is LNHNV and CDR2 YYDKDF (reference sequence). V was pared by 0 bases and J by 3 bases, with 6 bases between. The CDR3 protein is CATSRDGDYEQYF. CDR3 DNA sequence: TGTGCCACCAGCAGAGATGGGGACTACGAGCAGTACTTC.

This clone was picked up many times. The chain carries TRBV6-4 and TRBJ2-3, with 13 bases fitting TRBD2. From germline, CDR1 is MRHNA and CDR2 SNTAGT. CDR3 length: 16 residues. Trimming at V came to 2 bases and at J to 1 base, leaving 0 bases not matched to a gene. CDR3 amino acids: CASSDGTSGGTDTQYF. The DNA for the CDR3 is TGTGCCAGCAGTGACGGGACTAGCGGGGGCACAGATACGCAGTATTTT.

This clone was seen a handful of times. The chain employs TRBV9 and TRBJ2-1; the D gene is possibly TRBD1 (5 bases). V lost 1 base to trimming and J lost 0 bases, with 11 bases between them. Germline CDR1 reads SGDLS; CDR2 reads YYNGEE. This CDR3 has 16 residues. The CDR3 here is CASSVTGTISYNEQFF. The CDR3, as DNA: TGTGCCAGCAGCGTAACAGGTACAATCTCCTACAATGAGCAGTTCTTC.

This clone was recorded a few times. The rearrangement links TRBV12-3 or TRBV12-4 to TRBJ2-5; TRBD2 aligns across 11 bases. There are 15 residues in the CDR3. The V gene end was trimmed by 5 bases and the J gene end by 5 bases; junction bases not matched to a gene: 7. CDR3 coding DNA: TGTGCCAGCAGTCGGAATAGCGGGGGGGCCGAGACCCAGTACTTC. It codes for CASSRNSGGAETQYF.

Ten or more counts support this clone. The CDR3 sequence is CASSDHQGLDTQYF. In DNA, the CDR3 is TGCGCCAGCAGTGATCACCAGGGGCTGGATACGCAGTATTTT. The V and J genes are TRBV10-1 and TRBJ2-3; the D gene is possibly TRBD1 (6 bases). The V and J ends lost 3 bases and 6 bases respectively, with 13 bases between them. This CDR3 has 14 amino acids. Germline-derived CDR1 and CDR2 are WNHNN and SYGVQD (reference sequence).

The table lists this clone with many counts. The gene calls are TRBV11-2 and TRBJ2-7; 11 bases are shared with TRBD1. Germline V gene lookup returns CDR1 SGHAT and CDR2 FQNNGV. This CDR3 has 15 residues. The V gene end was trimmed by 3 bases and the J gene end by 1 base; junction bases not matched to a gene: 2. The CDR3 DNA follows: TGTGCCAGCAGCTTTGGGACAGGGGGTTCCTACGAGCAGTACTTC. The encoded protein is CASSFGTGGSYEQYF.

In its sample, this clone was seen a few times. The rearrangement uses TRBV27 and TRBJ2-5; 8 positions match TRBD2. V shed 8 bases, J shed 4 bases, and the junction held 12 bases outside the gene matches. The CDR3 is 15 amino acids. The germline V gene encodes CDR1 MNHEY and CDR2 SMNVEV (reference sequence). This CDR3 reads CASRGPGGRLETQYF. As DNA, the CDR3 is TGTGCCAGCCGAGGCCCGGGGGGGCGGTTAGAGACCCAGTACTTC.

This clone has ten or more counts. The chain couples TRBV6-1 to TRBJ1-2, with D maybe TRBD1 (6 bases). The germline CDR1 and CDR2 sequences are MNHNS and SASEGT. V was trimmed by 5 bases and J by 6 bases, leaving 13 bases between them. The CDR3 runs to 13 residues. The CDR3 sequence is CASSLDSLHGYTF. The CDR3 bases are TGTGCCAGCAGTTTGGACAGCCTCCATGGCTACACCTTC.

Comment on this clone: An end of the junction differs from the germline gene, which may be a read error. The V call is TRBV6-2 or TRBV6-3, the J call TRBJ1-5; 7 bases are shared with TRBD1. The germline gives CDR1 MNHEY, CDR2 SVGEGT. CDR3 length equals 14 residues. The DNA for the CDR3 is TGTGCCAGCAGTTACTCGAGGGGGCACCTCACCCACCATTTT. This translates into CASSYSRGHLTHHF.